This T cell receptor (beta chain) was sequenced for a study of blood T cell repertoires in COVID-19. Between the trimmed V and J ends, which lost 0 bases and 3 bases, there was a span of 13 bases. The CDR3 totals 15 residues. Germline-derived CDR1 and CDR2 are SGHTS and YDEGEE. Assay: immunoSEQ multiplex PCR; the TCRdb copy retains only in-frame clones and omits some. The sample yields some 270,000 clones, 80% to 90% seen once. Source material: PBMCs or T cells enriched from blood (not recorded which). The chain joins TRBV5-8 to TRBJ2-7; the D is unclear. This TCR derives from a middle-aged woman who had been exposed to COVID-19. The CDR3 spells CASSLVRPLNYEQYF. CDR3 in DNA: TGTGCCAGCAGCTTGGTCAGGCCTCTCAACTACGAGCAGTACTTC.